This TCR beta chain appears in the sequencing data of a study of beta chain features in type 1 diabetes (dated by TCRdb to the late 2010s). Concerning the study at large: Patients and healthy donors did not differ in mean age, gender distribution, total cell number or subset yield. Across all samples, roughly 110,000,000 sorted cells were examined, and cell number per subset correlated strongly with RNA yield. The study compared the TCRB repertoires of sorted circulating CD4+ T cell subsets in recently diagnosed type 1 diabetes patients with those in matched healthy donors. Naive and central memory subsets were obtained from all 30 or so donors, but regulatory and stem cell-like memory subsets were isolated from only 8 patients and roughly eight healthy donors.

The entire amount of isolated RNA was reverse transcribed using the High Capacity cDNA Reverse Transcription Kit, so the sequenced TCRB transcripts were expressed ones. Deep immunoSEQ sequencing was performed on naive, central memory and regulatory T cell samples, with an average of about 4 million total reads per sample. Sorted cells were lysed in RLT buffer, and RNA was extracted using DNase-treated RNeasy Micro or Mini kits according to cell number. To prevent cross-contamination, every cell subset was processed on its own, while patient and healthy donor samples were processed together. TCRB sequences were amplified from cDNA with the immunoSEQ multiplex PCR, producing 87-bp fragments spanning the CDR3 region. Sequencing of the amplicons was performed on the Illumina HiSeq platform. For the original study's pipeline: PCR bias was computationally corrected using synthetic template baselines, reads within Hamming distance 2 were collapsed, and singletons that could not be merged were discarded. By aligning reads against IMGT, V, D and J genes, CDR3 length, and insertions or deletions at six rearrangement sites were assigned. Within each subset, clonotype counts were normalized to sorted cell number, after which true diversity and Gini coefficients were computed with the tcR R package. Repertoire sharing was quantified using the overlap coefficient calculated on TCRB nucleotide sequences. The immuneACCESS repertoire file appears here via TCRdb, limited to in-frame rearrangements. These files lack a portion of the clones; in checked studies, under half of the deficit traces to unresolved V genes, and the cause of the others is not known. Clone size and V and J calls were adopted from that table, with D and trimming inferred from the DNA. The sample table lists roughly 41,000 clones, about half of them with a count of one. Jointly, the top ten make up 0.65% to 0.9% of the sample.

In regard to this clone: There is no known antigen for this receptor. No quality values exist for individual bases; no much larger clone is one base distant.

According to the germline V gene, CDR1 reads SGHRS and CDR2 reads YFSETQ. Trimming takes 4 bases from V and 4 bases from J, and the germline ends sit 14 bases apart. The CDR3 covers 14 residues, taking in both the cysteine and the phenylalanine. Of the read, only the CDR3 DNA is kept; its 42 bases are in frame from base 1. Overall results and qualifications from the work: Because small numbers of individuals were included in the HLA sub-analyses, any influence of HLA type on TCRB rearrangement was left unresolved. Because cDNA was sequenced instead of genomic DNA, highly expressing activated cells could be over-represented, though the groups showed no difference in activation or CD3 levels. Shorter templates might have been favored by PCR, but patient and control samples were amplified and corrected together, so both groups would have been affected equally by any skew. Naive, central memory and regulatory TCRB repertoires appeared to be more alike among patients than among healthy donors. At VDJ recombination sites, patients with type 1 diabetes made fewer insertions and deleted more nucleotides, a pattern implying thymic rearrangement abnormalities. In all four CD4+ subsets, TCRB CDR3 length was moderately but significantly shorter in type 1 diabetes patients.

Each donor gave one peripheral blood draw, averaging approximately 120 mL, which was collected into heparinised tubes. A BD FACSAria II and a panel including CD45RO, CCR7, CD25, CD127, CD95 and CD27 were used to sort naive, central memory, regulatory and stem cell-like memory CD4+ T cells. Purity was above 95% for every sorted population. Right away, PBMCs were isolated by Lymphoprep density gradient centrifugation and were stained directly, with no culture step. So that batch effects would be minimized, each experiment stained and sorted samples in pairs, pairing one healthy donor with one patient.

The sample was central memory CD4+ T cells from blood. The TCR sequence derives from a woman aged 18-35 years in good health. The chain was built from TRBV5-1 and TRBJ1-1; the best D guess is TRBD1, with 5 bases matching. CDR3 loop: CASSMAGLFTEAFF. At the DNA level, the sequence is TGCGCCAGCAGCATGGCAGGGCTCTTCACTGAAGCTTTCTTT. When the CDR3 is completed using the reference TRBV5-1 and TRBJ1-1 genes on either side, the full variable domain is KAGVTQTPRYLIKTRGQQVTLSCSPISGHRSVSWYQQTPGQGLQFLFEYFSETQRNKGNFPGRFSGRQFSNSRSEMNVSTLELGDSALYLCASSMAGLFTEAFFGQGTRLTVV.